These T cell receptor beta chains were read from a single sample in a study of blood T cell repertoires in COVID-19. Assay: immunoSEQ multiplex PCR; the TCRdb copy retains only in-frame clones and omits some. Of some 160,000 clones in the sample, more than 65% are singletons; the top ten hold 4% to 4.5%. Sequences were obtained from peripheral blood. These receptors came from a man aged 55 to 70 with acute or convalescent COVID-19. Both conserved end residues are part of each CDR3. D genes are given only for firm matches. Expanded clones get a size class; other rows say once, few or many, or leave the size out.

clone_size,d_call,v_call,j_call,cdr3_aa,cdr3_nt
NA,TRBD2,TRBV3-1/TRBV3-2,TRBJ2-3,CASSQLAGGSITTQYF,TGTGCCAGCAGCCAACTAGCGGGAGGGTCAATTACTACGCAGTATTTT
few,NA,TRBV27,TRBJ1-3,CASSSLSGNTIYF,TGTGCCAGCAGTTCCCTCTCTGGAAACACCATATATTTT
NA,TRBD1,TRBV6-5,TRBJ1-4,CASSLKPGQSNEKLFF,TGTGCCAGCAGTTTAAAACCGGGACAGAGTAATGAAAAACTGTTTTTT
NA,NA,TRBV4-2,TRBJ1-5,CASSRGYQGFQPQHF,TGTGCCAGCAGCCGGGGATACCAGGGATTTCAGCCCCAGCATTTT
NA,TRBD2,TRBV30,TRBJ2-2,CAWSVTSEFGELFF,TGTGCCTGGAGTGTAACTAGCGAGTTCGGGGAGCTGTTTTTT
NA,TRBD2,TRBV28,TRBJ2-1,CASSLTSSGGNEQFF,TGTGCCAGCAGCCTAACTAGCAGCGGGGGCAATGAGCAGTTCTTC
NA,NA,TRBV19,TRBJ1-5,CASSGYSSNQPQHF,TGTGCCAGTAGCGGATACAGTAGCAATCAGCCCCAGCATTTT
NA,TRBD1,TRBV11-3,TRBJ2-2,CASSLDGQGIGELFF,TGTGCCAGCAGCTTAGATGGACAGGGTATCGGGGAGCTGTTTTTT
once,NA,TRBV30,TRBJ1-1,CAWSVQGTTEAFF,TGTGCCTGGAGTGTACAGGGCACCACTGAAGCTTTCTTT
NA,TRBD2,TRBV27,TRBJ2-7,CASTGGTSYEQYF,TGTGCCTCAACGGGGGGGACTAGCTACGAGCAGTACTTC
NA,TRBD2,TRBV24-1,TRBJ2-1,CATSDGTSGSSYNEQFF,TGTGCCACCAGTGATGGTACTAGCGGGAGCTCCTACAATGAGCAGTTCTTC
NA,TRBD1,TRBV5-4,TRBJ2-2,CASSLNRGSNTGELFF,TGTGCCAGCAGCTTGAACAGGGGGTCGAATACCGGGGAGCTGTTTTTT
NA,NA,TRBV7-8,TRBJ2-1,CASSLDSGGGYNEQFF,TGTGCCAGCAGCTTAGACAGCGGTGGGGGGTACAATGAGCAGTTCTTC
NA,TRBD2,TRBV2,TRBJ2-7,CASKSLAGVGEYF,TGTGCCAGCAAGTCCCTAGCGGGAGTTGGAGAGTACTTC
NA,NA,TRBV4-1,TRBJ2-1,CASSPLQGKLDNEQFF,TGCGCCAGCAGCCCATTACAGGGAAAGTTGGACAATGAGCAGTTCTTC
few,TRBD2,TRBV5-6,TRBJ2-7,CASSYLAGASYEQYF,TGTGCCAGCAGCTACTTAGCGGGCGCCTCCTACGAGCAGTACTTC
few,NA,TRBV29-1,TRBJ1-2,CSVEGQGLNGYTF,TGCAGCGTTGAAGGTCAGGGGCTAAATGGCTACACCTTC
NA,TRBD2,TRBV10-3,TRBJ2-3,CAISESAGGDTDTQYF,TGTGCCATCAGTGAGTCGGCGGGAGGAGACACAGATACGCAGTATTTT
NA,NA,TRBV7-9,TRBJ2-7,CASSLGGVYEQYF,TGTGCCAGCAGCTTAGGCGGAGTTTACGAGCAGTACTTC
NA,TRBD1,TRBV7-9,TRBJ1-2,CASSSWTGGNGYTF,TGTGCCAGCAGCTCGTGGACAGGGGGGAATGGCTACACCTTC
many,NA,TRBV4-1,TRBJ2-7,CASSQEYSYEQYF,TGCGCCAGCAGCCAAGAATATTCCTACGAGCAGTACTTC
NA,NA,TRBV5-1,TRBJ2-1,CASSLNGNSYNEQFF,TGCGCCAGCAGCTTGAACGGGAACTCCTACAATGAGCAGTTCTTC
NA,NA,TRBV18,TRBJ2-7,CASSPYVRGSNEQYF,TGTGCCAGCTCACCATACGTTAGGGGAAGCAACGAGCAGTACTTC
NA,TRBD2,TRBV3-1/TRBV3-2,TRBJ2-7,CASSSINGGGEQYF,TGTGCCAGCAGCTCCATTAACGGGGGGGGAGAGCAGTACTTC
NA,TRBD2,TRBV15,TRBJ2-5,CATSRDRAGAQQAQYF,TGTGCCACCAGCAGAGATCGAGCGGGGGCCCAGCAGGCCCAGTACTTC
once,NA,TRBV28,TRBJ2-5,CATSRESTQYF,TGTGCCACCTCCCGTGAGTCGACCCAGTACTTC
NA,TRBD2,TRBV14,TRBJ2-1,CASSLPGTSVHNEQFF,TGTGCCAGCAGCTTGCCCGGGACTAGCGTACACAATGAGCAGTTCTTC
once,NA,TRBV10-3,TRBJ2-1,CAIHETARDEQFF,TGTGCCATCCACGAGACTGCTCGGGATGAGCAGTTCTTC
NA,NA,TRBV7-9,TRBJ2-1,CASSPPGRRYNEQFF,TGTGCCAGCAGCCCCCCTGGCCGGAGGTACAATGAGCAGTTCTTC
NA,TRBD1,TRBV5-5,TRBJ2-7,CASSSGTGGAGRYF,TGTGCCAGCAGCTCCGGGACAGGGGGCGCCGGGCGGTACTTC
NA,TRBD2,TRBV7-8,TRBJ2-1,CASSFGGRAGEQFF,TGTGCCAGCAGCTTCGGCGGGAGGGCCGGTGAGCAGTTCTTC
few,TRBD1,TRBV6-5,TRBJ1-2,CASSQGADYGYTF,TGTGCCAGCAGTCAGGGGGCTGACTATGGCTACACCTTC
NA,TRBD2,TRBV3-1/TRBV3-2,TRBJ2-1,CASSQGSGRTSSYNEQFF,TGTGCCAGCAGCCAAGGAAGCGGGAGGACGAGCTCCTACAATGAGCAGTTCTTC
NA,NA,TRBV29-1,TRBJ2-7,CSVGSPGSYEQYF,TGCAGCGTTGGTAGTCCGGGAAGCTACGAGCAGTACTTC
NA,NA,TRBV19,TRBJ1-5,CASSISLDRNQPQHF,TGTGCCAGTAGTATATCCCTCGACAGGAATCAGCCCCAGCATTTT
NA,TRBD1,TRBV2,TRBJ2-7,CASSEQGALYEQYF,TGTGCCAGCAGTGAACAGGGGGCCCTCTACGAGCAGTACTTC
few,TRBD2,TRBV30,TRBJ2-1,CAWKSWAGGYNEQFF,TGTGCCTGGAAATCTTGGGCGGGAGGCTACAATGAGCAGTTCTTC
few,TRBD2,TRBV7-9,TRBJ2-1,CASSMTSGRARYNEQFF,TGTGCCAGCAGCATGACTAGCGGGAGGGCTAGGTACAATGAGCAGTTCTTC
NA,NA,TRBV12-3/TRBV12-4,TRBJ1-3,CASRQSGNTIYF,TGTGCCAGCAGGCAGTCTGGAAACACCATATATTTT
NA,NA,TRBV19,TRBJ1-5,CASHGGRIYAQQPQHF,TGTGCCAGTCATGGGGGCAGAATATATGCTCAACAGCCCCAGCATTTT
NA,TRBD2,TRBV2,TRBJ2-1,CASRSLAGGPGNEQFF,TGTGCCAGCAGGTCCCTAGCGGGAGGGCCGGGCAATGAGCAGTTCTTC
NA,NA,TRBV12-3/TRBV12-4,TRBJ2-2,CASSSPAGELFF,TGTGCCAGCAGTAGCCCTGCCGGGGAGCTGTTTTTT
NA,NA,TRBV7-9,TRBJ2-5,CASSPRDFYQETQYF,TGTGCCAGCAGCCCCAGGGACTTTTACCAAGAGACCCAGTACTTC
NA,TRBD2,TRBV19,TRBJ2-1,CASSATSGGDYNEQFF,TGTGCCAGTAGTGCCACTAGCGGGGGCGATTACAATGAGCAGTTCTTC
few,NA,TRBV6-6,TRBJ2-5,CASRQGRETQYF,TGTGCCAGCAGACAGGGGAGGGAGACCCAGTACTTC
NA,NA,TRBV19,TRBJ1-5,CASSIRRNQDNPWEPQHF,TGTGCCAGTAGTATTCGTCGAAACCAGGACAATCCCTGGGAGCCCCAGCATTTT
NA,TRBD2,TRBV11-3,TRBJ2-1,CASSSSGSPYNEQFF,TGTGCCAGCAGCTCTAGCGGGAGTCCCTACAATGAGCAGTTCTTC
few,TRBD1,TRBV30,TRBJ1-1,CAWSKTGGTEAFF,TGTGCCTGGTCTAAGACAGGGGGGACTGAAGCTTTCTTT
NA,NA,TRBV6-6,TRBJ1-1,CASRSGGFTEAFF,TGTGCCAGCAGGTCCGGGGGGTTCACTGAAGCTTTCTTT
NA,NA,TRBV5-6,TRBJ1-6,CASSFYRAYNSPLHF,TGTGCCAGCAGCTTCTACAGGGCCTATAATTCACCCCTCCACTTT
once,NA,TRBV5-4,TRBJ2-2,CASSSNVLSTGELFF,TGTGCCAGCAGCTCCAATGTCCTATCCACCGGGGAGCTGTTTTTT
NA,TRBD2,TRBV2,TRBJ2-2,CASSDGGRAIGELFF,TGTGCCAGCAGTGATGGAGGGAGGGCCATCGGGGAGCTGTTTTTT
once,NA,TRBV18,TRBJ2-7,CASSPPGGREQYF,TGTGCCAGCTCACCACCGGGTGGGCGCGAGCAGTACTTC